Following are 27 T cell receptor beta chains from one sample sequenced in a study of post-analysis software for immune sequencing data. Broader study findings: In patients, TRBV5-6, TRBV5-1 and TRBV20-1 belonged to roughly 5 TRBV segments found more frequently than in controls.

cDNA libraries of TCR beta carried unique molecular identifiers. TCRdb re-analysed the PCR reads in MiXCR, keeping a single row per CDR3 protein. The data show approximately 770,000 distinct CDR3 sequences, roughly 46% seen once. No antigen has been assigned to these receptors. Sequencing input: blood. These receptors were obtained from a girl between 10 and 17 years old with multiple sclerosis.

This clonotype has only a few counts. This chain uses TRBV28 with TRBJ1-1; no reliable D call. CDR1 and CDR2 from the germline V gene are MDHEN and SYDVKM. The CDR3 consists of 15 residues. V was cut by 5 bases and J by 0 bases, with 13 bases left in between. The CDR3 sequence: CASSPPDYLNTEAFF. Here the CDR3 DNA reads TGTGCCAGCAGTCCCCCGGACTACTTGAACACTGAAGCTTTCTTT.

This chain links TRBV12-3 or TRBV12-4 with TRBJ2-1; no firm D call. CDR3 length: 13 residues. Trimming left V 1 base short and J 7 bases short, with 8 bases between. CDR3 region: CASSLGIGNEQFF. For the CDR3, the DNA is TGTGCCAGCAGTTTAGGCATCGGGAATGAGCAGTTCTTC.

This chain links TRBV24-1 with TRBJ2-1, with 7 positions matching TRBD2. The J segment lost 8 bases and the V segment lost 10 bases, leaving 10 bases of the junction unmatched. Germline V gene data show CDR1 as KGHDR and CDR2 as SFDVKD. CDR3 length equals 13 residues. CDR3: CATSGGSKYEQFF. The CDR3 DNA is TGTGCCACTAGCGGCGGGAGTAAGTATGAGCAGTTCTTC.

V is TRBV24-1 and J is TRBJ2-1; D not resolved. Trimming took 4 bases from V and 10 from J, leaving 16 bases between them. From germline, CDR1 is KGHDR and CDR2 SFDVKD. This CDR3 is 14 amino acids long. CDR3 in DNA: TGTGCCACCAGTGACCCGGGCCTCCCGGAGGAGCAGTTCTTC. Translating gives CATSDPGLPEEQFF.

This clonotype appeared a few times. This chain joins TRBV4-3 and TRBJ2-7, with D perhaps assigned TRBD1 or TRBD2 (6 bases each). The CDR3 runs to 16 residues. V lost 4 bases to trimming and J lost 3 bases, with 19 bases between them. The V gene's germline CDR1 is LGHNA and CDR2 YSLEER. The CDR3 DNA is TGCGCCAGCAGCCCGCAAGAGGGGGGACCTATCTACGAGCAGTACTTC. This gives the protein CASSPQEGGPIYEQYF.

The chain uses TRBV5-1 and TRBJ2-5, with D perhaps TRBD1 (6 bases). The end of the DNA fits TRBJ2-7 better, so the J call may be wrong. Germline lookup yields CDR1 SGHRS and CDR2 YFSETQ. The CDR3 is 13 amino acids. The CDR3 region has the DNA TGCGCCAGCAGATCCGGGACATCCGCCGAGCAGTACTTC. It specifies CASRSGTSAEQYF.

This clonotype was counted only a few times. The V and J genes are TRBV7-2 and TRBJ2-7, with D possibly called TRBD1 or TRBD2 (5 bases each). V was shortened by 0 bases and J by 0 bases, with 12 bases between the two germline ends. Germline CDR1 and CDR2: SGHTA and FQGNSA. CDR3 length: 16 residues. The CDR3 coding sequence is TGTGCCAGCAGCTTAGCCGCCGCAGGGAGCTCCTACGAGCAGTACTTC. Encoded protein: CASSLAAAGSSYEQYF. The full variable domain, completed using reference TRBV7-2 and TRBJ2-7, is GAGVSQSPSNKVTEKGKDVELRCDPISGHTALYWYRQSLGQGLEFLIYFQGNSAPDKSGLPSDRFSAERTGGSVSTLTIQRTQQEDSAVYLCASSLAAAGSSYEQYFGPGTRLTVT.

The CDR3 region is CASSLGASEQFF. CDR3 bases: TGTGCCAGCAGCTTAGGGGCAAGCGAGCAGTTCTTC. This chain connects TRBV7-9 to TRBJ2-1; no firm D call. This CDR3 contains 12 residues. Looked up from germline, CDR1 is SEHNR and CDR2 is FQNEAQ (reference sequence). V shed 1 base and J shed 10 bases, with 8 bases lying between them.

This clonotype was detected a few times. This sequence joins TRBV12-3 or TRBV12-4 and TRBJ1-2; D call uncertain. Trimming pared 6 bases from V and 4 bases from J, leaving 15 bases between. The CDR3 consists of 14 residues. This chain's CDR3 is CASSPPGRIYGYTF. CDR3 in DNA: TGTGCCAGCAGCCCCCCCGGTCGGATCTATGGCTACACCTTC.

About this clonotype itself: An end of the junction differs from the germline gene, which may be a read error. V is TRBV12-3 or TRBV12-4 and J is TRBJ2-3; 10 positions match TRBD2. The CDR3 totals 16 residues. The CDR3 DNA reads as TGTGCCAGCAGTCCGACTAGCGGGTTTAGCACAGATGCGCAGTATTTT. It is translated as CASSPTSGFSTDAQYF.

This clonotype was recorded a few times. The V gene is TRBV20-1, the J gene TRBJ2-3; no reliable D call. This CDR3 has 12 residues. The germline CDR1 and CDR2 sequences are DFQATT and SNEGSKA (reference sequence). The V gene lost 2 bases and the J gene lost 4 bases, with 7 bases spanning the gap. This CDR3 is CSARKSADTQYF. The CDR3 nucleotides read TGCAGTGCTAGAAAATCAGCAGATACGCAGTATTTT.

There are a few counts of this clonotype. The V call is TRBV14, the J call TRBJ2-4, with 8 bases that match TRBD2. The CDR3 covers 15 residues. Germline CDR1 is SGHDN and CDR2 is FVKESK. V was clipped by 4 bases and J by 7 bases; unmatched bases: 9. The CDR3 sequence is CASSPAGGRWNIQYF. CDR3 in DNA: TGTGCCAGCAGCCCTGCGGGGGGAAGATGGAACATTCAGTACTTC. Based on the CDR3 plus reference TRBV14 and TRBJ2-4, the full variable domain is EAGVTQFPSHSVIEKGQTVTLRCDPISGHDNLYWYRRVMGKEIKFLLHFVKESKQDESGMPNNRFLAERTGGTYSTLKVQPAELEDSGVYFCASSPAGGRWNIQYFGAGTRLSVL.

The CDR3 region is CSARRLAQETQYF. DNA of the CDR3: TGCAGTGCTAGAAGACTAGCACAAGAGACCCAGTACTTC. The V gene is TRBV20-1, the J gene TRBJ2-5, with 7 bases that match TRBD2. Germline V gene data show CDR1 as DFQATT and CDR2 as SNEGSKA (reference sequence). The CDR3 is 13 amino acids. V shed 2 bases, J shed 2 bases, and the junction held 2 bases outside the gene matches.

DNA for the CDR3: TGTGCCAGCAGTCCTAGCGGGAGTCTACTCGAGCAGTACTTC. This codes for CASSPSGSLLEQYF. V usage is TRBV6-1 and J usage is TRBJ2-7; 10 nucleotides agree with TRBD2. The CDR3 runs to 14 residues. Trimming cost V 5 bases and J 6 bases; bases outside gene matches: 7. Germline CDR1 reads MNHNS; CDR2 reads SASEGT.

The chain employs TRBV29-1 and TRBJ2-2; TRBD2 is a possible D gene (6 bases). CDR1 is SQVTM and CDR2 is ANQGSEA in the germline V gene. CDR3 length equals 17 residues. The germline V and J ends were trimmed by 0 bases and 5 bases, with 19 bases remaining between them. The CDR3 region has the DNA TGCAGCGTTGAAGATCTTCGGGGTCCCGGGGGTACCGGGGAGCTGTTTTTT. Residues: CSVEDLRGPGGTGELFF.

V gene TRBV25-1 combines with J gene TRBJ2-3; maybe TRBD2 (6 bases). The CDR3 loop spans 16 amino acids. Per germline, CDR1 MGHDK and CDR2 SYGVNS. The V end was cut by 3 bases, the J end by 0 bases, with 13 bases between. CDR3 in amino acids: CASSEDPLASTDTQYF. In nucleotides, the CDR3 is TGTGCCAGCAGTGAGGATCCCCTAGCGAGCACAGATACGCAGTATTTT.

The V gene is TRBV7-9, the J gene TRBJ2-7; 11 positions agree with TRBD1. V shed 5 bases, J shed 5 bases, and the junction held 5 bases outside the gene matches. The CDR3 length is 14 residues. CDR1 and CDR2 (germline): SEHNR, FQNEAQ (reference sequence). CDR3 sequence: CASSLGQGVDEQYF. CDR3 nucleotide sequence: TGTGCCAGCAGCCTGGGACAGGGGGTCGACGAGCAGTACTTC.

This clonotype was observed a few times. This chain connects TRBV20-1 to TRBJ1-5; D might be TRBD1 (5 bases). The CDR3 loop spans 16 amino acids. Germline CDR1 is DFQATT and CDR2 is SNEGSKA (reference sequence). Trimming shortened V by 4 bases and J by 0 bases, and 16 bases separated the two germline ends. In DNA form, the CDR3 reads TGCAGTGCTACAACCTCAGGGTGGAATAGCAATCAGCCCCAGCATTTT. Translated, it gives CSATTSGWNSNQPQHF.

This clonotype was picked up a small number of times. V usage is TRBV5-6 and J usage is TRBJ2-7; the D is unclear. Germline V gene data show CDR1 as SGHDT and CDR2 as YYEEEE. V was shortened by 5 bases and J by 0 bases, with 12 bases between the two germline ends. This CDR3 contains 14 residues. The CDR3 DNA follows: TGTGCCAGCAGTCCTCCCCAGAGCTCCTACGAGCAGTACTTC. Protein product: CASSPPQSSYEQYF. Using reference TRBV5-6 and TRBJ2-7 for the parts outside the CDR3, the full variable domain is DAGVTQSPTHLIKTRGQQVTLRCSPKSGHDTVSWYQQALGQGPQFIFQYYEEEERQRGNFPDRFSGHQFPNYSSELNVNALLLGDSALYLCASSPPQSSYEQYFGPGTRLTVT.

The chain couples TRBV10-3 to TRBJ1-1, with a possible D match to TRBD1 (5 bases). This CDR3 is built from 13 residues. The germline V and J ends were trimmed by 10 bases and 3 bases, with 15 bases remaining between them. CDR1 is ENHRY, CDR2 SYGVKD, per germline. The CDR3: CATQGVGYTEAFF. Here the CDR3 DNA reads TGTGCCACCCAAGGGGTTGGGTACACTGAAGCTTTCTTT.

Turning to this clonotype: Its ends do not fully match the called genes, so a read error is possible. V and J are TRBV7-7 and TRBJ2-5; the D gene is possibly TRBD2 (5 bases). Germline V CDR1 and CDR2: SSHAT, FNYEAQ (reference sequence). The CDR3 is made up of 16 amino acids. CDR3 residues: CASSQSPLAVGETQYF. The CDR3 DNA is TGTGCTAGCAGCCAAAGCCCCCTAGCTGTGGGAGAGACCCAGTACTTC. Drawing the rest from reference TRBV7-7 and TRBJ2-5, the complete variable domain is GAGVSQSPRYKVTKRGQDVTLRCDPISSHATLYWYQQALGQGPEFLTYFNYEAQPDKSGLPSDRFSAERPEGSISTLTIQRTEQRDSAMYRCASSQSPLAVGETQYFGPGTRLLVL.

This clonotype has just one count. The gene calls are TRBV7-8 and TRBJ2-3; D gene unclear. The CDR3 loop spans 16 amino acids. Germline V gene sequence: CDR1 SGHVS, CDR2 FQNEAQ. Trimming shortened V by 1 base and J by 3 bases, and 14 bases separated the two germline ends. As DNA, the CDR3 is TGTGCCAGCAGCTTAGAAGTGGCGAGACAAACAGATACGCAGTATTTT. Its translation: CASSLEVARQTDTQYF.

This clonotype appeared a few times. This chain links TRBV7-9 with TRBJ2-3; D is possibly TRBD1 or TRBD2 (5 bases each). This CDR3 spans 14 amino acids. V was trimmed by 1 base and J by 4 bases, leaving 9 bases between them. The germline V gene has CDR1 SEHNR and CDR2 FQNEAQ (reference sequence). In DNA form, the CDR3 reads TGTGCCAGCAGCTTAGGGGGGATCCCAGATACGCAGTATTTT. Translation gives CASSLGGIPDTQYF.

The V call is TRBV2, the J call TRBJ1-1; D is perhaps TRBD1 (6 bases). Germline lookup yields CDR1 SNHLY and CDR2 FYNNEI. There are 14 residues in the CDR3. Trimming cost V 9 bases and J 4 bases, with 18 bases left between them. The CDR3 spells CARESGGGGTEAFF. DNA for the CDR3: TGTGCCAGGGAGTCGGGGGGCGGGGGCACTGAAGCTTTCTTT.

The chain combines TRBV28 with TRBJ2-5; weak D call: TRBD2 (6 bases). The germline CDR1 and CDR2 sequences are MDHEN and SYDVKM. Trimming took 2 bases from V and 4 from J, leaving 11 bases between them. CDR3 length: 14 amino acids. CDR3 sequence: CASSLPGAPETQYF. The CDR3 DNA is TGTGCCAGCAGTTTACCGGGAGCCCCAGAGACCCAGTACTTC.

The chain has TRBV9 and TRBJ1-6; the D is unclear. The CDR3 runs to 17 residues. In germline, CDR1 is SGDLS, CDR2 YYNGEE. Trimming took off 1 base at V and 4 bases at J, with 15 bases between the two ends. The CDR3 nucleotides read TGTGCCAGCAGCGTAACCCCTCTACAGTCGTATAATTCACCCCTCCACTTT. Translated, it gives CASSVTPLQSYNSPLHF. The full variable domain, rest sourced from reference TRBV9 and TRBJ1-6, is DSGVTQTPKHLITATGQRVTLRCSPRSGDLSVYWYQQSLDQGLQFLIQYYNGEERAKGNILERFSAQQFPDLHSELNLSSLELGDSALYFCASSVTPLQSYNSPLHFGNGTRLTVT.

V and J are TRBV29-1 and TRBJ2-1; 8 positions agree with TRBD1. Germline V gives CDR1 SQVTM, CDR2 ANQGSEA. The CDR3 sequence is 14 residues long. V gave up 5 bases and J gave up 7 bases; unmatched junction bases: 10. CDR3 protein: CSVQPGGRLNEQFF. The CDR3 nucleotides are TGCAGCGTTCAACCAGGGGGCAGGTTGAATGAGCAGTTCTTC.